This T cell receptor beta chain was recorded in a study of T cells in Graves' hyperthyroidism and ophthalmopathy. This clonotype occurred many times. The antigen is unknown. Amplified TCR beta CDR3 regions derived from RNA transcripts. Researchers ran a first-round RT-PCR on the TCR CDR3 using the HTBI primer set. MiXCR, run by TCRdb on the multiplex PCR reads, gives a single entry per CDR3 protein. The profile covers approximately 400,000 distinct CDR3 sequences, with about 18% appearing a single time and around 4% taken by the ten largest. Study-wide points: In simple terms, a model built on 13 V-J features told ophthalmopathy apart from stable hyperthyroidism.

Exclusion followed for patients with uncontrolled infection, other autoimmune disease, pregnancy or lactation. The clonotype comes from a woman between 18 and 29 years old with Graves' hyperthyroidism. Sequencing input: blood.

CDR3 nucleotide sequence: TGTGCCAGTGTACAGCCTCCCATGGAGACCCAGTACTTC. Encoded protein: CASVQPPMETQYF. The chain recombines TRBV28 with TRBJ2-5, with unresolved D. The V gene lost 9 bases and the J gene lost 5 bases, with 16 bases spanning the gap. The CDR3 covers 13 residues. CDR1 and CDR2 (germline): MDHEN, SYDVKM.